These 16 T cell receptor beta chains were sequenced from one sample in a study of T cells after yellow fever vaccination. Via MiXCR, TCRdb re-called the 5' RACE reads, giving one row per CDR3 protein. The data show 350,000 or so distinct CDR3 sequences, less than 9.5% seen once. The sample was PBMCs, taken about 41 days after the first yellow fever vaccination. The receptors stem from a man between 18 and 29 years old who received the YFV17D yellow fever vaccine.

This clonotype occurred a few times. V and J are TRBV7-9 and TRBJ2-5, with unresolved D. CDR1 is SEHNR, CDR2 FQNEAQ, per germline (reference sequence). Trimming removed 1 base at V and 5 bases at J, with 5 bases between. The CDR3 sequence is 12 residues long. CDR3: CASSLDSETQYF. The DNA for the CDR3 is TGTGCCAGCAGCTTAGACTCGGAGACCCAGTACTTC.

The V gene is TRBV30, the J gene TRBJ2-7; D might be TRBD1 (6 bases). Trimming pared 7 bases from V and 3 bases from J, leaving 13 bases between. CDR1 and CDR2 from the germline V gene are GTSNPN and SVGIG (reference sequence). The CDR3 extends over 12 amino acids. The CDR3 DNA reads TGTGCCTCACAGGGTGGGGACTACGAGCAGTACTTC. This translates into CASQGGDYEQYF.

V and J are TRBV11-2 and TRBJ2-7; D gene ambiguous. The CDR3 contains 15 residues. CDR1 SGHAT and CDR2 FQNNGV come from the germline V gene. Trimming cost V 1 base and J 0 bases, with 10 bases left between them. The CDR3 sequence is CASSLAGARSYEQYF. The CDR3 coding sequence is TGTGCCAGCAGCTTAGCGGGCGCCCGCTCCTACGAGCAGTACTTC.

This clonotype was counted a few times. CDR3 amino acids: CASSQTGTPFVYNEQFF. CDR3 sequence (DNA): TGTGCCAGCAGCCAAACCGGGACCCCTTTCGTGTACAATGAGCAGTTCTTC. The rearrangement joins TRBV4-2 to TRBJ2-1; D could derive from TRBD1 or TRBD2 (5 bases each). Trimming stripped 2 bases from V and 4 bases from J, with 18 bases between. CDR1 LGHNA and CDR2 YNFKEQ come from the germline V gene. The CDR3 consists of 17 residues.

This clonotype occurred many times. The V gene is TRBV5-1, the J gene TRBJ1-1; 8 nucleotides line up with TRBD1. CDR1 SGHRS and CDR2 YFSETQ come from the germline V gene. V was clipped by 1 base and J by 1 base; unmatched bases: 3. CDR3 length equals 15 residues. The CDR3 nucleotides read TGCGCCAGCAGCTTGCAGGGGGCAGCGAACACTGAAGCTTTCTTT. Translated: CASSLQGAANTEAFF. The entire variable domain, with the rest obtained from reference TRBV5-1 and TRBJ1-1, is as follows: KAGVTQTPRYLIKTRGQQVTLSCSPISGHRSVSWYQQTPGQGLQFLFEYFSETQRNKGNFPGRFSGRQFSNSRSEMNVSTLELGDSALYLCASSLQGAANTEAFFGQGTRLTVV.

The table lists this clonotype with many counts. The gene calls are TRBV27 and TRBJ1-1; tentative D call: TRBD1 (6 bases). The CDR3 contains 13 residues. Trimming stripped 3 bases from V and 4 bases from J, with 9 bases between. Germline CDR1 MNHEY, CDR2 SMNVEV (reference sequence). CDR3 nucleotide sequence: TGTGCCAGCAGTTTCTCCAGGGGCACTGAAGCTTTCTTT. Amino acids: CASSFSRGTEAFF.

This clonotype came up many times. The rearrangement joins TRBV20-1 to TRBJ2-3, with 7 bases lining up with TRBD2. J was trimmed by 1 base and V by 0 bases; bases with no gene match: 7. CDR1 is DFQATT and CDR2 is SNEGSKA in the germline V gene (reference sequence). CDR3 length: 16 residues. For the CDR3, the DNA is TGCAGTGCTAGAGATCCGAGGGGAGGGGGCACAGATACGCAGTATTTT. This codes for CSARDPRGGGTDTQYF.

V and J are TRBV6-2 or TRBV6-3 and TRBJ2-3, with D tentatively TRBD1 or TRBD2 (5 bases each). This CDR3 is 15 amino acids long. Germline CDR1 MNHEY, CDR2 SVGEGT. With 4 bases removed from V and 0 bases from J, the gap between germline ends came to 11 bases. DNA of the CDR3: TGTGCCAGCAGTTTCGGGGCCGCTAGCACAGATACGCAGTATTTT. It translates to CASSFGAASTDTQYF.

This sequence joins TRBV12-3 or TRBV12-4 and TRBJ2-2; D remains ambiguous. V gave up 4 bases and J gave up 4 bases, with 10 bases separating them. This CDR3 contains 14 residues. This chain's CDR3 is CASSSGRPTGELFF. The DNA of the CDR3 is TGTGCCAGCAGTTCTGGCAGGCCCACCGGGGAGCTGTTTTTT.

The gene calls are TRBV28 and TRBJ1-2; TRBD1 matches 9 bases. The germline V gene encodes CDR1 MDHEN and CDR2 SYDVKM. This CDR3 has 13 residues. The trim removed 8 bases at V and 7 bases at J, leaving 8 bases unmatched. The CDR3 DNA is TGTGCCAGCCGTACAGGGGGCTATTTTGGCTACACCTTC. It encodes CASRTGGYFGYTF.

The J gene is TRBJ2-3, the V gene TRBV19; no firm D call. V was pared by 4 bases and J by 4 bases, with 18 bases between. CDR3 length: 16 amino acids. Germline lookup yields CDR1 LNHDA and CDR2 SQIVND (reference sequence). The CDR3 is CASSKRPSRVPDTQYF. Written as DNA, the CDR3 is TGTGCCAGTAGTAAGCGCCCCTCTCGCGTCCCAGATACGCAGTATTTT.

Details on this clonotype: Mismatch with germline at one junction end may stem from a read error. V gene TRBV7-9 combines with J gene TRBJ2-1, with D unclear. This CDR3 spans 15 amino acids. Per germline, CDR1 SEHNR and CDR2 FQNEAQ (reference sequence). This chain's CDR3 is CPSSLTVTPWDEQFF. For the CDR3, the DNA is TGTCCCAGCAGCTTAACGGTGACACCATGGGATGAGCAGTTCTTC. Full variable domain (outside the CDR3, taken from reference TRBV7-9 and TRBJ2-1): DTGVSQNPRHKITKRGQNVTFRCDPISEHNRLYWYRQTLGQGPEFLTYFQNEAQLEKSRLLSDRFSAERPKGSFSTLEIQRTEQGDSAMYLCPSSLTVTPWDEQFFGPGTRLTVL.

The gene calls are TRBV5-1 and TRBJ2-4, with D maybe TRBD2 (5 bases). Germline CDR1 and CDR2: SGHRS and YFSETQ. V lost 6 bases and J 8 bases, leaving 21 bases between the germline ends. The CDR3 spans 15 residues. CDR3 sequence reads: CASTPWGDEGDIQYF. DNA for the CDR3: TGCGCCAGCACGCCATGGGGAGATGAAGGAGACATTCAGTACTTC.

This clonotype was observed a few times. The V and J genes are TRBV27 and TRBJ2-2, with D perhaps assigned TRBD1 or TRBD2 (5 bases each). Looked up from germline, CDR1 is MNHEY and CDR2 is SMNVEV (reference sequence). The CDR3 is made up of 15 amino acids. Trimming removed 5 bases from V and 5 bases from J, with 15 bases in between. The CDR3 loop is CASSTRGGKTGELFF. CDR3 coding DNA: TGTGCCAGCAGTACCCGGGGCGGAAAGACCGGGGAGCTGTTTTTT.

This clonotype has more than one count but fewer than ten. The chain recombines TRBV6-1 with TRBJ1-5; D is unclear. Trimming removed 8 bases from V and 3 bases from J, with 14 bases in between. Germline CDR1 and CDR2: MNHNS and SASEGT. The CDR3 is 14 amino acids. CDR3 amino acids: CASQRAQINQPQHF. The CDR3 DNA is TGTGCCAGCCAGAGGGCACAGATCAATCAGCCCCAGCATTTT.

This clonotype has ten or more counts. The chain joins TRBV20-1 to TRBJ2-1; 10 nucleotides match TRBD1. V was pared by 5 bases and J by 1 base, with 5 bases of the junction left unmatched. Germline values: CDR1 DFQATT, CDR2 SNEGSKA (reference sequence). The CDR3 is 15 residues long. The CDR3 DNA reads as TGCAGTGCTTGGGACAGGGGTCTTTCCTACAATGAGCAGTTCTTC. It translates to CSAWDRGLSYNEQFF.